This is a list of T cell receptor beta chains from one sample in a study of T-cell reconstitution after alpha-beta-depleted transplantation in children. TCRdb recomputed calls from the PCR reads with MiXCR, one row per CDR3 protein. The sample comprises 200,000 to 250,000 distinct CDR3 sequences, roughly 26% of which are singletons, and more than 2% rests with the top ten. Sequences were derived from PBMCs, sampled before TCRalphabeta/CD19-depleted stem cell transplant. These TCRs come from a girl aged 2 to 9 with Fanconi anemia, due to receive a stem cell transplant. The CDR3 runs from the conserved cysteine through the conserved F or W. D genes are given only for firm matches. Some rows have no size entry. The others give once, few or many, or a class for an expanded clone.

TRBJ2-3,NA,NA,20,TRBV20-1,CSARGETRLIGILLPDTQYF,TGCAGTGCTAGGGGAGAGACTAGACTGATTGGCATTTTATTACCAGATACGCAGTATTTT
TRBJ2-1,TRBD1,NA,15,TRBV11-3,CASSSQGARYNEQFF,TGTGCCAGCAGCTCACAGGGGGCGCGGTACAATGAGCAGTTCTTC
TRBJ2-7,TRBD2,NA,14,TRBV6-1,CASSNEAGVNEQYF,TGTGCCAGCAGTAATGAAGCGGGAGTGAACGAGCAGTACTTC
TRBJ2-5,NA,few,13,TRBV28,CASSPGDQETQYF,TGTGCCAGCTCACCCGGGGACCAAGAGACCCAGTACTTC
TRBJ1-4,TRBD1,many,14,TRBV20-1,CSARPRTGVEKLFF,TGCAGTGCTAGACCCCGGACAGGGGTTGAAAAACTGTTTTTT
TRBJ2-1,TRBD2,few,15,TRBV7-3,CASSFTSYGRDEQFF,TGTGCCAGCAGCTTTACCTCGTACGGGAGGGATGAGCAGTTCTTC
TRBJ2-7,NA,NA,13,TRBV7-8,CASSQNRDYEQYF,TGTGCCAGCAGCCAAAACAGGGACTACGAGCAGTACTTC
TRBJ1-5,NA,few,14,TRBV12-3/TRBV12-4,CASSFRRSNQPQHF,TGTGCCAGCAGCTTCAGGCGTAGCAATCAGCCCCAGCATTTT
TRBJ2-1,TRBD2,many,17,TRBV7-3,CASSSGTSGGAGDEQFF,TGTGCCAGCAGCTCTGGGACTAGCGGGGGGGCCGGGGATGAGCAGTTCTTC
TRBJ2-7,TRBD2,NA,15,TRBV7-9,CASSPLAGGNSEQYF,TGTGCCAGCAGCCCCTTAGCGGGAGGGAACTCCGAGCAGTACTTC
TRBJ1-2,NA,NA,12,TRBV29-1,CSVVAGNYGYTF,TGCAGCGTAGTCGCAGGGAACTATGGCTACACCTTC
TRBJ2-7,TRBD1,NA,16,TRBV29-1,CSVEVQVKGATYEQYF,TGCAGCGTTGAAGTTCAAGTGAAGGGGGCCACCTACGAGCAGTACTTC
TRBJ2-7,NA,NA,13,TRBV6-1,CASSKRRGNEQYF,TGTGCCAGCAGTAAGCGCAGGGGTAACGAGCAGTACTTC
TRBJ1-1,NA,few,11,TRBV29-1,CSVEAEGRAFF,TGCAGCGTTGAAGCTGAGGGAAGGGCTTTCTTT
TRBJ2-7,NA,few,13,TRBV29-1,CSVTTGNSYEQYF,TGCAGCGTAACAACAGGGAATTCCTACGAGCAGTACTTC
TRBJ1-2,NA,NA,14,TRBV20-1,CSARMGGTFYGYTF,TGCAGTGCTAGGATGGGGGGGACTTTTTATGGCTACACCTTC
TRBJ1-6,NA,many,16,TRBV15,CATSRPGHLYNSPLHF,TGTGCCACCAGCAGGCCGGGACATCTATATAATTCACCCCTCCACTTT
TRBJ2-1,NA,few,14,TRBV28,CASSFRGGYNEQFF,TGTGCCAGCAGTTTTAGAGGAGGGTACAATGAGCAGTTCTTC
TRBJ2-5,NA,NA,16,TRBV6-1,CASSEAMGTPKETQYF,TGTGCCAGCAGTGAAGCGATGGGTACGCCAAAAGAGACCCAGTACTTC
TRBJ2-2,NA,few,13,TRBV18,CASSPQGTGELFF,TGTGCCAGCTCACCACAGGGCACCGGGGAGCTGTTTTTT
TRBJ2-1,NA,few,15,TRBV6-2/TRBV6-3,CASRPPGTSYNEQFF,TGTGCCAGCCGCCCACCGGGTACCTCCTACAATGAGCAGTTCTTC
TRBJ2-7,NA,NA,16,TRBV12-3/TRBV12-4,CASSLRGGKGPYEQYF,TGTGCCAGCAGTTTACGTGGGGGGAAGGGCCCCTACGAGCAGTACTTC
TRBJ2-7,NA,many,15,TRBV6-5,CASSYSIGQRYEQYF,TGTGCCAGCAGTTACTCGATCGGTCAGCGCTACGAGCAGTACTTC
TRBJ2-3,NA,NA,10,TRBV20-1,CSAMPDTQYF,TGCAGTGCTATGCCGGATACGCAGTATTTT
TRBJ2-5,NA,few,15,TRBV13,CASSLRGGSQETQYF,TGTGCCAGCAGCTTAAGAGGGGGGTCCCAAGAGACCCAGTACTTC
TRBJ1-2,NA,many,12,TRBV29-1,CSAGRDHYGYTF,TGCAGCGCCGGAAGGGACCACTATGGCTACACCTTC
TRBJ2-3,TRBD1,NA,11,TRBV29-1,CSGQGFLTQYF,TGCAGCGGACAGGGCTTCCTAACACAGTATTTT
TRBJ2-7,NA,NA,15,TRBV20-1,CSASLGMFGVNEQYF,TGCAGTGCTAGTCTGGGGATGTTTGGTGTAAACGAGCAGTACTTC
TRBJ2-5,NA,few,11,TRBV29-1,CSVGGGETQYF,TGCAGCGTAGGCGGAGGGGAGACCCAGTACTTC
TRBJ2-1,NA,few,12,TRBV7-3,CASGKVGNEQFF,TGTGCCAGTGGGAAGGTGGGCAATGAGCAGTTCTTC
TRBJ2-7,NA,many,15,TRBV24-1,CATSDPTGTTYEQYF,TGTGCCACCAGTGACCCGACAGGGACTACCTACGAGCAGTACTTC
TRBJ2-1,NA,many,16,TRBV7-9,CASSLEGGFSYNEQFF,TGTGCCAGCAGCTTAGAGGGGGGGTTTTCCTACAATGAGCAGTTCTTC
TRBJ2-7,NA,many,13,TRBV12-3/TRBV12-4,CASSPRLSYEQYF,TGTGCCAGCAGTCCCCGACTGTCCTACGAGCAGTACTTC
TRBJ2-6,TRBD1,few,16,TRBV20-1,CSAGTGTISGANVLTF,TGCAGTGCAGGGACAGGCACTATCTCTGGGGCCAACGTCCTGACTTTC
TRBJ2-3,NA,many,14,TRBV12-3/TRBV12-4,CASSFAAGSDTQYF,TGTGCCAGCAGTTTTGCGGCAGGTTCAGATACGCAGTATTTT
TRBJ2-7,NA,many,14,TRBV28,CASRVREGYYEQYF,TGTGCCAGCAGGGTTAGGGAAGGGTACTACGAGCAGTACTTC
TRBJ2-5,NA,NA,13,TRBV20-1,CSARAVYQETQYF,TGCAGTGCTAGGGCAGTGTACCAAGAGACCCAGTACTTC
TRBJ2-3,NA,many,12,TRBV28,CASSSGWDTQYF,TGTGCCAGCAGTTCCGGGTGGGATACGCAGTATTTT
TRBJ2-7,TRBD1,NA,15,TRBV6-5,CASSYSVGTGRKQYF,TGTGCCAGCAGTTACTCGGTGGGGACAGGCCGTAAGCAGTACTTC
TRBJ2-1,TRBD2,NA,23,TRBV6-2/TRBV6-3,CASSYSTLAATSGRNLGYNEQFF,TGTGCCAGCAGTTACTCGACTTTAGCCGCGACTAGCGGAAGAAACCTGGGCTACAATGAGCAGTTCTTC
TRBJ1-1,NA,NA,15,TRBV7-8,CASSLVGTPNTEAFF,TGTGCCAGCAGCTTAGTCGGAACACCGAACACTGAAGCTTTCTTT
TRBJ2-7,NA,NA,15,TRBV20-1,CSARDWLAWGYEQYF,TGCAGTGCTAGAGATTGGCTAGCTTGGGGCTACGAGCAGTACTTC
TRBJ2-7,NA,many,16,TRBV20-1,CSAKSPFTSPAYEQYF,TGCAGTGCTAAATCCCCGTTCACTAGTCCGGCCTACGAGCAGTACTTC
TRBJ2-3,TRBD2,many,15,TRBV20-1,CSATSGGISTDTQYF,TGCAGTGCTACAAGCGGGGGGATTAGCACAGATACGCAGTATTTT
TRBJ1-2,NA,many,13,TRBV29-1,CSVAEVEGRGYTF,TGCAGCGTTGCCGAGGTGGAAGGGCGTGGCTACACCTTC
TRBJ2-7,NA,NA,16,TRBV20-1,CSATPKPSSASYEQYF,TGCAGTGCTACCCCCAAGCCGAGTTCAGCCTCCTACGAGCAGTACTTC
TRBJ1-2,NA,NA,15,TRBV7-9,CASSLEAGGYYGYTF,TGTGCCAGCAGCTTAGAGGCCGGGGGCTACTATGGCTACACCTTC